This entry concerns a single TCR beta chain. Living in about two dozen US areas, the participants were between roughly 18 and 89 years of age. Cohort placement rested on clinical history that participants reported themselves. This sample was taken from a study of blood T cell repertoires in COVID-19. Turning to the study itself: Both acute and convalescent COVID-19 samples were obtained from the United States, Italy and Spain.

Original data processing: Nucleated cell number was recorded as an estimate derived from reference gene primer amplification. Using immunoSEQ multiplex PCR, the repertoire was profiled, and TCRdb retains in-frame clones only, with some absent. The V and J calls and clone size are taken from that table; D and trimming were inferred from the DNA. The repertoire holds roughly 250,000 clones, roughly 87% seen once, with roughly 6% in the top ten. Between the trimmed V and J ends, which lost 1 base and 5 bases, there was a span of 11 bases. The CDR3 extends over 14 amino acids. Germline V gene lookup returns CDR1 SGHTA and CDR2 FQGNSA.

Sequencing was performed on PBMCs or T cells enriched from blood (not recorded which). V usage is TRBV7-2 and J usage is TRBJ2-5; D possibly corresponds to TRBD2 (6 bases). The sequence was obtained from a woman aged 30 to 39 with acute COVID-19. CDR3 sequence: CASSLDPRGETQYF. As DNA, the CDR3 is TGTGCCAGCAGCTTAGACCCCCGGGGGGAGACCCAGTACTTC.